This paragraph reports one T cell receptor beta chain. Its antigen is unknown. In germline, CDR1 is SNHLY, CDR2 FYNNEI. The CDR3 is 13 residues long. V dropped 6 bases and J dropped 2 bases, with 10 bases sitting between them. These data come from a study of human T cells and chemical hapten exposure. Study background: From small differences in pooled library volume came most of the variation in per-sample TCR yields. Study results and caveats: With DPC sensitization, TCRs exceeding 1 in 1000 frequency showed no change.

Library preparation tagged each individual cDNA molecule with a unique molecular identifier. Per the original methods: There were a median of approximately 96,000 TCRs per sample, with a range from roughly 20,000 to 750,000. TCRdb called the reads again in MiXCR, with one record for every CDR3 protein. In this record, the V and J calls reflect TCRdb's handling and not the investigators' own analysis. The repertoire holds about 120,000 distinct CDR3 sequences, with more than 8.5% as singletons. Unfractionated whole blood was the source of the extracted total RNA. This sequence was found in a human donor in good health. Some clones in this sample may be carry-over from other donors' samples. Material for sequencing was whole blood. The gene calls are TRBV2 and TRBJ1-1; D ambiguous. The CDR3, as DNA: TGTGCCAGCAGGTCGGTTAGCAACACTGAAGCTTTCTTT. Encoded protein: CASRSVSNTEAFF.